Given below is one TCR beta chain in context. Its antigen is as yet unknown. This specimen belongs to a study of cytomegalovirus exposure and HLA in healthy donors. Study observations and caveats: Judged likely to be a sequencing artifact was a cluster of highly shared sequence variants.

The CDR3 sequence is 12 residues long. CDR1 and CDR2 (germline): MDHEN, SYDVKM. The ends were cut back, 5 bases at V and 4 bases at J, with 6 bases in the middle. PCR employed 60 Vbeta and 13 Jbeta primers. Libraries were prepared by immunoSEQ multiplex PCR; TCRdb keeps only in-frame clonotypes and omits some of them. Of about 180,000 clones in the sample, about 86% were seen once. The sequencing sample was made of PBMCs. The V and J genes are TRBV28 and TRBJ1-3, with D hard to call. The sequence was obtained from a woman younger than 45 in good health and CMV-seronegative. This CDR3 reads CASSQQGNTIYF. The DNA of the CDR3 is TGTGCCAGCAGTCAACAGGGAAACACCATATATTTT.